This TCR beta chain originates from a study of blood T cell repertoires in COVID-19 (dated by TCRdb to about 2020). Some background on the complete study: The collaborator samples originated in the United States, Italy and Spain and spanned the acute and convalescent phases of COVID-19. The repertoires were released in a freely available public database intended as a resource for research on the immune response to SARS-CoV-2. The sample metadata nearly always contained a de-identified subject ID, COVID-19 status, age in years and sex. The prospective study material was composed of cDNA or gDNA derived from T cells, B-cell-depleted T cells, or PBMCs. The dataset comprised deeply sampled blood TCRbeta repertoires from subjects exposed to, actively infected with, or recovered from COVID-19. Samples came from the ongoing ImmuneRACE study (first 160 participants) plus 1,254 subjects from 6 global collaborators. Where available, HLA class I and class II types were obtained from metadata supplied by the sample provider rather than from assay-based typing. What the study reported, not specific to this receptor: How much clinical and demographic metadata was included differed by source and by participant, and the metadata was provided uncurated.

The CDR3 goes from the cysteine to the phenylalanine over 16 residues. CDR3 DNA only is kept here, 48 bases in frame from base 1. The germline V gene (reference sequence) specifies SGHNT as CDR1 and YYREEE as CDR2. For this chain, trimming is 7 bases at the V end and 3 bases at the J end, and the number of junction bases without a gene match is 14. The sample holds one count of this clone. There is no known antigen for this receptor. There are no base qualities to consult, and no much larger clone falls within one base. TCRbeta CDR3 regions were amplified from genomic DNA by means of the immunoSEQ Assay, a bias-controlled multiplex PCR. On the authors' methods: The number of nucleated cells in each sample was estimated by amplification of reference gene primers within the assay. To quantify the absolute abundance of each unique TCRbeta CDR3 rearrangement, sequence reads were collapsed and filtered. For each sample, productive Simpson clonality was calculated as the square root of Simpson's diversity index over productive rearrangements. The source is immuneACCESS, and TCRdb retained only in-frame sequences with V and J called. Part of the clones is not carried over; for the studies checked, unresolved V genes explain less than half of this, and the remainder is unexplained. Clone size and the V and J calls come from that table; the DNA yielded D and trimming. Here the sample has 110,000 to 150,000 clones; around 80% occur a single time. The leading ten clones occupy approximately 3.4% of the sample.

Samples from volunteer blood donors who had recovered from COVID-19 were contributed by a second Seattle source. The collaborating institutions used their own protocols to collect whole blood in K2EDTA tubes. For TCRbeta analysis, collaborator samples were shipped as frozen whole blood, as isolated PBMCs, or as DNA extracted from either sample type. This clonotype was obtained from a man between 65 and 79 years old who had recovered from COVID-19. Sample: peripheral blood. The V gene is TRBV5-4 and the J gene is TRBJ2-3; the central 7 bases match TRBD2. The DNA sequence is given as TGTGCCAGCGGACCTCTGGTGCGGGAGAGGACAGATACGCAGTATTTT. Translated, it reads CASGPLVRERTDTQYF.